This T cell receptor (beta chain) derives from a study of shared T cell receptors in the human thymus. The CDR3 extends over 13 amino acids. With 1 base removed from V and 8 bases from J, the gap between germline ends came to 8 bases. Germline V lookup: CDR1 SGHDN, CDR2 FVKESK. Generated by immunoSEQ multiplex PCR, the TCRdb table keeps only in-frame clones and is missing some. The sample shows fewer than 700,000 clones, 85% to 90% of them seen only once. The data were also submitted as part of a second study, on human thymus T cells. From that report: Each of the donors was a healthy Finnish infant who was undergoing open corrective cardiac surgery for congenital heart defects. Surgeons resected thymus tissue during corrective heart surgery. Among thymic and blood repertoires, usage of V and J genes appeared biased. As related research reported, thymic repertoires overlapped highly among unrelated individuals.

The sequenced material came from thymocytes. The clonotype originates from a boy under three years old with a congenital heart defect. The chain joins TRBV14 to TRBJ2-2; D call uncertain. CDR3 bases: TGTGCCAGCAGCCAAGTTGGCGGAGGGGAGCTGTTTTTT. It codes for CASSQVGGGELFF.